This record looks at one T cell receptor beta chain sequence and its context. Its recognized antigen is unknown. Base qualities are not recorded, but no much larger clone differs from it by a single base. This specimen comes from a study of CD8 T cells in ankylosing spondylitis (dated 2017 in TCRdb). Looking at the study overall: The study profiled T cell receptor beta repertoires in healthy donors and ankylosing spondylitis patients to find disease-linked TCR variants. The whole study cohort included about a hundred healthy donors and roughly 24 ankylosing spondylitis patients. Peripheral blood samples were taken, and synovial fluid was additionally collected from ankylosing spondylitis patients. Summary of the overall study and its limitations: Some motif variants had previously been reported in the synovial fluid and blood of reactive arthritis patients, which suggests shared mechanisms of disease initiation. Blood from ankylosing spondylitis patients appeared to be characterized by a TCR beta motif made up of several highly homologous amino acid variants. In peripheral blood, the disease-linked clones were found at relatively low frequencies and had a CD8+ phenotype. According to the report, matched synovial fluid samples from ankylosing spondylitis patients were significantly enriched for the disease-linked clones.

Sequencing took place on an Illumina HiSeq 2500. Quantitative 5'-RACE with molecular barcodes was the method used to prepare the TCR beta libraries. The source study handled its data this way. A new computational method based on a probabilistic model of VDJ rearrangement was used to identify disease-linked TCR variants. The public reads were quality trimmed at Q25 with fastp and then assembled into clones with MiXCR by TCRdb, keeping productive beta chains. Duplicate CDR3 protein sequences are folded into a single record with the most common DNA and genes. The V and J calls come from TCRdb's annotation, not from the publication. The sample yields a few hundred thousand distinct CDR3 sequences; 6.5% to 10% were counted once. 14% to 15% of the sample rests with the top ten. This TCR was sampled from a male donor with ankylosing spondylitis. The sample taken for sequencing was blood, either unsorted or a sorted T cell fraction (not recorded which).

The DNA reads TGTGCCATCAGCGACACCGGGACTAGCGGCTCCTACGAGCAGTACTTC. Its coded protein is CAISDTGTSGSYEQYF. In this chain, TRBV10-3 is recombined with TRBJ2-7; TRBD2 matches 11 bases in the middle. At the junction V is shortened by 6 bases and J by 0 bases; bases outside the gene matches: 7. Sequences ENHRY (CDR1) and SYGVKD (CDR2) are obtained from the germline V gene. From the cysteine up to the phenylalanine, the CDR3 has a length of 16 residues. CDR3 DNA is the only sequence kept; it has 48 bases, read in frame from the first base.